Shown below are 6 T cell receptor beta chains from a single sample sequenced in a study of stem cell transplantation in POMP-related autoinflammatory disease. Sequencing was performed with immunoSEQ multiplex PCR; in TCRdb, only in-frame clones are kept and a portion is missing. The repertoire holds some 68,000 clones, under 95% seen once, with about 0.66% in the top ten. Source: CD4+ T cells from PBMCs, taken after stem cell transplantation. Receptors originate from a human patient with POMP-related autoinflammation and immune dysregulation (PRAID). Some T cells may have come from the graft donor.

J is TRBJ1-4 and V is TRBV18, with D unclear. The CDR3 has 13 amino acids. Germline-derived CDR1 and CDR2 are KGHSH and LQKENI. Trimming stripped 1 base from V and 5 bases from J, with 5 bases between. The CDR3 DNA is TGTGCCAGCTCACCACTGGCGAATGAAAAACTGTTTTTT. It codes for CASSPLANEKLFF.

The V gene is TRBV19, the J gene TRBJ2-4, with D possibly matching TRBD1 (6 bases). Trimming cost V 3 bases and J 1 base, with 13 bases left between them. The CDR3 totals 16 residues. CDR1 and CDR2 (germline): LNHDA, SQIVND (reference sequence). The DNA of the CDR3 is TGTGCCAGTAGTATTAGGTACAGGGTGGCCAAAAACATTCAGTACTTC. It is translated as CASSIRYRVAKNIQYF.

This clone was picked up one time. V usage is TRBV7-9 and J usage is TRBJ2-2; 9 nucleotides match TRBD1. Germline values: CDR1 SEHNR, CDR2 FQNEAQ (reference sequence). V shed 5 bases, J shed 3 bases, and the junction held 1 base outside the gene matches. The CDR3 loop spans 14 amino acids. The CDR3 region is CASSRTGDTGELFF. The DNA of the CDR3 is TGTGCCAGCAGCCGGACAGGGGACACCGGGGAGCTGTTTTTT.

The chain carries TRBV28 and TRBJ2-5; D possibly matches TRBD1 or TRBD2 (6 bases each). CDR3 length: 14 residues. V shed 7 bases and J shed 2 bases, with 14 bases lying between them. The germline gives CDR1 MDHEN, CDR2 SYDVKM. The CDR3 nucleotides are TGTGCCAGCACCCTCGCGGGACATCAAGAGACCCAGTACTTC. It is translated as CASTLAGHQETQYF.

The J gene is TRBJ1-4, the V gene TRBV6-5; perhaps TRBD1 as D (6 bases). V lost 6 bases to trimming and J lost 7 bases, with 15 bases between them. The CDR3 is made up of 14 amino acids. Germline V gene sequence: CDR1 MNHEY, CDR2 SVGAGI. The CDR3 coding sequence is TGTGCCAGCAGCCAACGGGGGGGGGCTGAAAAACTGTTTTTT. As protein: CASSQRGGAEKLFF.

This chain links TRBV10-3 with TRBJ2-1, with TRBD2 matching over 7 bases. The length of the CDR3 is 15 residues. The V gene's germline CDR1 is ENHRY and CDR2 SYGVKD. Unmatched junction bases numbered 10, after V lost 2 bases and J lost 9 bases. In nucleotides, the CDR3 is TGTGCCATCAGTGAGGGTCACGGTCGCGGGGGTGAGCAGTTCTTC. It yields the protein CAISEGHGRGGEQFF.